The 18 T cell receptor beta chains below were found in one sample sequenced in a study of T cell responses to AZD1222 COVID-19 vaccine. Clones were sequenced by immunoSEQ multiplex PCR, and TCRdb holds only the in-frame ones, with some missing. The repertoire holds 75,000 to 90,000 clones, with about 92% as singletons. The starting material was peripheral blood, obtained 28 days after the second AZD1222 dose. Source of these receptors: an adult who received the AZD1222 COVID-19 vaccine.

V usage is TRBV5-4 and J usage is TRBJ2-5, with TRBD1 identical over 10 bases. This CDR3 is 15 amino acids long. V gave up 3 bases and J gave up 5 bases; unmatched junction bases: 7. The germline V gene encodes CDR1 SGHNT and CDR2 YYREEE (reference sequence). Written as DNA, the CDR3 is TGTGCCAGCAGCTCAGCAGACAGGGGGCGGGAGACCCAGTACTTC. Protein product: CASSSADRGRETQYF.

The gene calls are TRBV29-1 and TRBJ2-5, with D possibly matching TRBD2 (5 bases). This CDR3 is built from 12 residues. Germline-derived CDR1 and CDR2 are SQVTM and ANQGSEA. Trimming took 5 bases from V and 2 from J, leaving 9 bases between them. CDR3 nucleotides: TGCAGCGTTTGGACTTCTCAAGAGACCCAGTACTTC. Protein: CSVWTSQETQYF.

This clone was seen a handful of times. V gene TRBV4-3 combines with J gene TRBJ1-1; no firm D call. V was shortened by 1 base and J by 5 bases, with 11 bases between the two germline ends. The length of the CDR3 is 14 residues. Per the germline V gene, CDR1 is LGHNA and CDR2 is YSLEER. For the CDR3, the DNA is TGCGCCAGCAGCCAAGGGTATTCGGGGACTGAAGCTTTCTTT. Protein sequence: CASSQGYSGTEAFF.

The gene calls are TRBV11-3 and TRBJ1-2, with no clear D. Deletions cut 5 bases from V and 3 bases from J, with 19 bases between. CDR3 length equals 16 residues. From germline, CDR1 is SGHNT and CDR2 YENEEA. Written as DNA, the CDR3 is TGTGCCAGCAGCCTATATTTAAACGGAGAAGACTATGGCTACACCTTC. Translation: CASSLYLNGEDYGYTF.

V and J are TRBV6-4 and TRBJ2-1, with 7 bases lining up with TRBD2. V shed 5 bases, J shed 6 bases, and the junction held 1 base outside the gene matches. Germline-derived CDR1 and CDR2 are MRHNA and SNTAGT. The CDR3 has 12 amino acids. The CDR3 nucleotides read TGTGCCAGCAGTAGCGGGGCCAATGAGCAGTTCTTC. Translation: CASSSGANEQFF.

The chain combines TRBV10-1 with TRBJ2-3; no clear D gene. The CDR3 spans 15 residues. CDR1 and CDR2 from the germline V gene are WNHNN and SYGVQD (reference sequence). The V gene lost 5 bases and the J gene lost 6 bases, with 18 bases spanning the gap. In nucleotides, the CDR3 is TGCGCCAGCAGTCCCCCCGACCCGTCCTCCGATACGCAGTATTTT. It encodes CASSPPDPSSDTQYF.

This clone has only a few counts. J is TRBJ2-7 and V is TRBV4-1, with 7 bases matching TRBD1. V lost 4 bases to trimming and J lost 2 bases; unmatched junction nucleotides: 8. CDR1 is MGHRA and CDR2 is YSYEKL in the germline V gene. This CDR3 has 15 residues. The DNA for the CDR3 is TGCGCCAGCAGCCCCGCGACAGGGAGAACCTACGAGCAGTACTTC. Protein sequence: CASSPATGRTYEQYF.

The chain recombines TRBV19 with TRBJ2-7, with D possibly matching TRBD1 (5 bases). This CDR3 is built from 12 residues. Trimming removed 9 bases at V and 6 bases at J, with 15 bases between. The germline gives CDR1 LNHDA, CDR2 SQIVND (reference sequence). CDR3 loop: CARRQFLGEQYF. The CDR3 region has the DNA TGTGCCAGGCGACAGTTCCTGGGCGAGCAGTACTTC.

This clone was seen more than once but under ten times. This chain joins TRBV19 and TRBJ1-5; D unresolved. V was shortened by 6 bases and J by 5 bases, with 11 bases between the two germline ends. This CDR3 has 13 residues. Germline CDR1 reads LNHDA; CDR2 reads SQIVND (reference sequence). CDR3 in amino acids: CASSPDRDQPQHF. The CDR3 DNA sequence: TGTGCCAGTAGCCCGGACCGAGATCAGCCCCAGCATTTT.

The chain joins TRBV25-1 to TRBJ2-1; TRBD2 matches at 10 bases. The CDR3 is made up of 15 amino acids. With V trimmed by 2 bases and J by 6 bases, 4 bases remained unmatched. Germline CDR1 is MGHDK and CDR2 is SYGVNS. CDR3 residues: CASSETSGRANEQFF. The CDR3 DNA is TGTGCCAGCAGTGAAACGAGCGGGAGGGCCAATGAGCAGTTCTTC.

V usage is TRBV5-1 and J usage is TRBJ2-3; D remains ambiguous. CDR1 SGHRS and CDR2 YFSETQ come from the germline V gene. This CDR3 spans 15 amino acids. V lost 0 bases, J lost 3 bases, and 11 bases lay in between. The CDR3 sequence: CASSLEGWWTDTQYF. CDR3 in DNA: TGCGCCAGCAGCTTGGAGGGTTGGTGGACAGATACGCAGTATTTT. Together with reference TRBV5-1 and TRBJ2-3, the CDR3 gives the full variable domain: KAGVTQTPRYLIKTRGQQVTLSCSPISGHRSVSWYQQTPGQGLQFLFEYFSETQRNKGNFPGRFSGRQFSNSRSEMNVSTLELGDSALYLCASSLEGWWTDTQYFGPGTRLTVL.

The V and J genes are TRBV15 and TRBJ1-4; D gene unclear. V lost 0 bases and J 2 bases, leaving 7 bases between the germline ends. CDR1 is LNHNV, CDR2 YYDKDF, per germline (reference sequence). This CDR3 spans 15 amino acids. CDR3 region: CATSRDTGTNEKLFF. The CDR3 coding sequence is TGTGCCACCAGCAGAGACACGGGGACTAATGAAAAACTGTTTTTT.

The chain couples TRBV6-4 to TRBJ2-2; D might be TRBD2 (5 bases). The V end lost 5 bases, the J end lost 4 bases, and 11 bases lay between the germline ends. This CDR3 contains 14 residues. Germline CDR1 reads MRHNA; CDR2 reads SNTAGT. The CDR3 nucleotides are TGTGCCAGCAGTTCGGAGGTGGGCACCGGGGAGCTGTTTTTT. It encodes CASSSEVGTGELFF.

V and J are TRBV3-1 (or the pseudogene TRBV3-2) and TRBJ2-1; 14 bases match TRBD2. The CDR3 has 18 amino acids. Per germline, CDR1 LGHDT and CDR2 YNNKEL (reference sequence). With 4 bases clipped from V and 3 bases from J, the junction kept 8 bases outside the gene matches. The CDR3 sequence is CASSRLAGGARIYNEQFF. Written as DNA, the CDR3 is TGTGCCAGCAGCCGACTAGCGGGAGGGGCCCGAATCTACAATGAGCAGTTCTTC.

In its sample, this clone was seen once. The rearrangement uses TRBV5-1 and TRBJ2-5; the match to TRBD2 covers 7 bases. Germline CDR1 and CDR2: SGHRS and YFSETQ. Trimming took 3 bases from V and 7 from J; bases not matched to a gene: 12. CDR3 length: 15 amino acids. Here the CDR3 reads CASSSGGGLGGTQYF. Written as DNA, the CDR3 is TGCGCCAGCAGCTCGGGGGGAGGGCTCGGAGGGACCCAGTACTTC. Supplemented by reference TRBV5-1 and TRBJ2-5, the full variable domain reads KAGVTQTPRYLIKTRGQQVTLSCSPISGHRSVSWYQQTPGQGLQFLFEYFSETQRNKGNFPGRFSGRQFSNSRSEMNVSTLELGDSALYLCASSSGGGLGGTQYFGPGTRLLVL.

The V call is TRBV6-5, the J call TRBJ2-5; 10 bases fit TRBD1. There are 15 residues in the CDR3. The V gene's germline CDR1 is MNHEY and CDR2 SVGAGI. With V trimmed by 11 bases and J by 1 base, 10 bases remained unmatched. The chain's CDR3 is CASSGTGVLQETQYF. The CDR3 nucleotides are TGTGCCTCCTCCGGGACAGGGGTCCTCCAAGAGACCCAGTACTTC.

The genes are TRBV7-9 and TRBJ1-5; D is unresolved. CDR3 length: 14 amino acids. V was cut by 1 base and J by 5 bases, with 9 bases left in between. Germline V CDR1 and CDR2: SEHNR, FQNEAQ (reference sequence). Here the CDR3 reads CASSLDRRDQPQHF. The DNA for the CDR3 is TGTGCCAGCAGCTTAGATCGGAGGGATCAGCCCCAGCATTTT.

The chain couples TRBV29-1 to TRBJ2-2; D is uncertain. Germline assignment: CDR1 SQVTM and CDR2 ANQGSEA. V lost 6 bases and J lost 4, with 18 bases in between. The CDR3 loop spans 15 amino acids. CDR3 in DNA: TGCAGCGTATCCTCCTTTGGGCATAGCACCGGGGAGCTGTTTTTT. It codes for CSVSSFGHSTGELFF.